The 27 T cell receptor beta chains presented below share a single source sample, sequenced in a study of a mutant IDH1 vaccine in newly diagnosed glioma. Measured with immunoSEQ multiplex PCR; TCRdb has only the in-frame clones, and not every one. The sample contains 25,000 to 35,000 clones, roughly 90% of which appear only once. Time point reported: week 5, during vaccination. Vaccine doses each comprised 300 ug of mutant IDH1 20-mer peptide, with topical imiquimod. No antigens are known for them. Specimen: PBMCs, collected from a glioma patient whose treatment included an IDH1 peptide vaccine. Every receptor here comes from a man younger than 35 with glioma.

CDR3 coding DNA: TGTGCCAGCAGTGAAGGGGGCAGCTCTGGGGCCAACGTCCTGACTTTC. The encoded protein is CASSEGGSSGANVLTF. The rearrangement joins TRBV25-1 to TRBJ2-6; tentative D call: TRBD1 (6 bases). This CDR3 comprises 16 residues. Trimming removed 2 bases at V and 0 bases at J, with 8 bases between. Germline V gene sequence: CDR1 MGHDK, CDR2 SYGVNS.

The J gene is TRBJ1-5, the V gene TRBV6-1; D unresolved. The germline CDR1 and CDR2 sequences are MNHNS and SASEGT. This CDR3 comprises 13 residues. V lost 6 bases and J 4 bases, leaving 10 bases between the germline ends. CDR3 sequence reads: CASRDGLNQPQHF. The CDR3 DNA is TGTGCCAGCAGGGACGGTCTTAATCAGCCCCAGCATTTT.

The chain joins TRBV30 to TRBJ1-4; possibly TRBD1 for D (5 bases). V was trimmed by 5 bases and J by 8 bases, leaving 18 bases between them. This CDR3 has 14 amino acids. The germline gives CDR1 GTSNPN, CDR2 SVGIG (reference sequence). CDR3 DNA: TGTGCCTGGGGGGGGAGGTTGAAGAAGGAAAAACTGTTTTTT. Translated: CAWGGRLKKEKLFF.

V gene TRBV5-6 combines with J gene TRBJ2-3; D unresolved. This CDR3 is 16 amino acids long. The V gene lost 4 bases and the J gene lost 2 bases, with 17 bases spanning the gap. Germline loops: CDR1 SGHDT, CDR2 YYEEEE. The CDR3 spells CASSADLVRNTDTQYF. CDR3 DNA: TGTGCCAGCAGCGCCGACCTAGTCCGTAACACAGATACGCAGTATTTT.

The chain couples TRBV30 to TRBJ2-3; unclear D gene. This CDR3 has 11 residues. Trimming took 1 base from V and 5 from J, leaving 4 bases between them. Germline V gene data show CDR1 as GTSNPN and CDR2 as SVGIG (reference sequence). The CDR3 DNA reads TGTGCCTGGAGTGCAGGAGATACGCAGTATTTT. It is translated as CAWSAGDTQYF.

The chain carries TRBV10-3 and TRBJ1-1, with 7 bases lining up with TRBD1. Germline assignment: CDR1 ENHRY and CDR2 SYGVKD. V shed 4 bases and J 4 bases; nucleotides not matched to a gene: 9. There are 15 residues in the CDR3. The CDR3 protein is CAISGQTGLGTEAFF. In DNA form, the CDR3 reads TGTGCCATCAGTGGGCAGACAGGGTTGGGCACTGAAGCTTTCTTT.

The chain combines TRBV7-9 with TRBJ2-1; no firm D call. V lost 5 bases to trimming and J lost 5 bases, with 4 bases between them. The CDR3 loop spans 11 amino acids. Per the germline V gene, CDR1 is SEHNR and CDR2 is FQNEAQ (reference sequence). CDR3 DNA sequence: TGTGCCAGCAGCCTAAACAATGAGCAGTTCTTC. Translated, it gives CASSLNNEQFF.

The chain couples TRBV7-6 to TRBJ1-1; TRBD1 matches at 10 bases. The CDR3 contains 16 residues. Trimming removed 5 bases from V and 4 bases from J; junction bases left unmatched: 10. The germline CDR1 and CDR2 sequences are SGHVS and FNYEAQ. CDR3 region: CASSTQDRGTRTEAFF. The CDR3 nucleotides read TGTGCCAGCAGCACCCAGGACAGGGGGACCCGCACTGAAGCTTTCTTT.

This clone was detected a few times. The chain has TRBV5-1 and TRBJ1-1, with no clear D. This CDR3 spans 12 amino acids. V was clipped by 6 bases and J by 1 base, with 7 bases between them. CDR1 is SGHRS and CDR2 is YFSETQ in the germline V gene. The CDR3 is CASKEGNTEAFF. The DNA for the CDR3 is TGCGCCAGCAAGGAGGGGAACACTGAAGCTTTCTTT. Using reference TRBV5-1 and TRBJ1-1 for the parts outside the CDR3, the full variable domain is KAGVTQTPRYLIKTRGQQVTLSCSPISGHRSVSWYQQTPGQGLQFLFEYFSETQRNKGNFPGRFSGRQFSNSRSEMNVSTLELGDSALYLCASKEGNTEAFFGQGTRLTVV.

V is TRBV7-9 and J is TRBJ2-7; no reliable D call. Trimming removed 1 base from V and 1 base from J, with 8 bases in between. Looked up from germline, CDR1 is SEHNR and CDR2 is FQNEAQ (reference sequence). CDR3 size: 14 residues. This CDR3 is CASSLVALSYEQYF. The CDR3, as DNA: TGTGCCAGCAGCTTAGTGGCTCTTTCCTACGAGCAGTACTTC.

The genes are TRBV4-1 and TRBJ1-3; maybe TRBD1 (5 bases). The CDR3 has 15 residues. The V end was cut by 0 bases, the J end by 9 bases, with 15 bases between. Germline lookup yields CDR1 MGHRA and CDR2 YSYEKL. CDR3 protein: CASSQDRGSGGTIYF. The CDR3 DNA reads as TGCGCCAGCAGCCAAGATCGGGGCTCTGGAGGCACCATATATTTT.

This chain uses TRBV7-9 with TRBJ2-3, with D perhaps TRBD2 (6 bases). Trimming left V 8 bases short and J 4 bases short, with 19 bases between. The germline V gene encodes CDR1 SEHNR and CDR2 FQNEAQ (reference sequence). The CDR3 has 15 amino acids. The CDR3 sequence: CASVLAEPLADTQYF. The CDR3 nucleotides are TGTGCCAGCGTTTTAGCGGAGCCGCTGGCAGATACGCAGTATTTT.

J is TRBJ1-1 and V is TRBV6-1; the match to TRBD1 covers 11 bases. Germline V gene data show CDR1 as MNHNS and CDR2 as SASEGT. The CDR3 loop spans 18 amino acids. V dropped 2 bases and J dropped 3; count of bases not matched to a gene: 11. The CDR3 DNA follows: TGTGCCAGCAGTGAAATAGGACAGGGGGCGATATTCGACACTGAAGCTTTCTTT. Its protein product is CASSEIGQGAIFDTEAFF.

Only a few counts were recorded for this clone. The rearrangement uses TRBV5-6 and TRBJ2-6, with a weak D call TRBD2 (6 bases). This CDR3 has 17 residues. V was shortened by 0 bases and J by 0 bases, with 10 bases between the two germline ends. CDR1 is SGHDT, CDR2 YYEEEE, per germline. The CDR3 loop reads CASSLEGLISGANVLTF. The CDR3 bases are TGTGCCAGCAGCTTGGAGGGACTGATCTCTGGGGCCAACGTCCTGACTTTC.

V and J are TRBV4-3 and TRBJ1-2; 9 bases map to TRBD1. Trimming took 0 bases from V and 6 from J; bases not matched to a gene: 11. This CDR3 region has 17 residues. CDR1 and CDR2 (germline): LGHNA, YSLEER. The CDR3 bases are TGCGCCAGCAGCCAAGACCCTAGGGGACAGGGTATCCATGGCTACACCTTC. As protein: CASSQDPRGQGIHGYTF.

This sequence joins TRBV4-2 and TRBJ1-2; a weak D match, TRBD1 (5 bases). The CDR3 is 13 amino acids. Germline CDR1 is LGHNA and CDR2 is YNFKEQ. Trimming cost V 0 bases and J 8 bases, with 10 bases left between them. CDR3 sequence (DNA): TGTGCCAGCAGCCAAGATGAGGGGCGCGGCTACACCTTC. This sequence encodes CASSQDEGRGYTF.

For this clone: This sample also contains other DNA sequences that code for the same CDR3. The CDR3 nucleotides are TGTGCCAGCAGCTTAGCGTTTGGGCCTGTCTACGAGCAGTACTTC. Protein product: CASSLAFGPVYEQYF. The rearrangement links TRBV7-7 to TRBJ2-7; D call uncertain. Deletions cut 0 bases from V and 3 bases from J, with 12 bases between. Germline V gene data show CDR1 as SSHAT and CDR2 as FNYEAQ (reference sequence). The CDR3 runs to 15 residues.

CDR3 loop: CASSPPGGVGNTEAFF. CDR3 DNA: TGCGCCAGCAGCCCCCCAGGGGGCGTTGGGAACACTGAAGCTTTCTTT. The chain couples TRBV5-1 to TRBJ1-1, with TRBD1 identical over 8 bases. The CDR3 runs 16 residues. The junction had 9 bases not matched to a gene; V was cut back by 4 bases and J by 1 base. Germline V CDR1 and CDR2: SGHRS, YFSETQ.

The V and J genes are TRBV4-3 and TRBJ1-2; D gene unclear. Per the germline V gene, CDR1 is LGHNA and CDR2 is YSLEER. The ends were cut back, 1 base at V and 6 bases at J, with 15 bases in the middle. CDR3 length equals 15 residues. The CDR3 nucleotides are TGCGCCAGCAGCCAAGCTCACAGCCCCGCAGATGGCTACACCTTC. It encodes CASSQAHSPADGYTF.

The rearrangement links TRBV7-9 to TRBJ1-2, with 7 bases fitting TRBD1. This CDR3 region has 18 residues. Germline CDR1 and CDR2: SEHNR and FQNEAQ (reference sequence). V dropped 3 bases and J dropped 3; count of bases not matched to a gene: 16. In DNA, the CDR3 is TGTGCCAGCAGCTTCCGCAGTAACAAGACAGGGAAGGACTATGGCTACACCTTC. It translates to CASSFRSNKTGKDYGYTF.

J is TRBJ2-3 and V is TRBV4-3, with 7 bases fitting TRBD1. V lost 4 bases, J lost 2 bases, and 6 bases stayed unmatched. This CDR3 has 15 residues. The germline V gene encodes CDR1 LGHNA and CDR2 YSLEER. CDR3 sequence reads: CASSPQDRATDTQYF. As DNA, the CDR3 is TGCGCCAGCAGCCCCCAAGACAGGGCCACAGATACGCAGTATTTT.

The J gene is TRBJ2-2, the V gene TRBV4-3; D unresolved. Germline V gene data show CDR1 as LGHNA and CDR2 as YSLEER. This CDR3 is 15 amino acids long. Deletions cut 0 bases from V and 5 bases from J, with 10 bases between. In nucleotides, the CDR3 is TGCGCCAGCAGCCAAGATAAGTTAAGGACCGGGGAGCTGTTTTTT. Protein sequence: CASSQDKLRTGELFF.

The chain uses TRBV9 and TRBJ2-3, with TRBD2 matching over 7 bases. CDR3 length equals 15 residues. V lost 0 bases and J lost 3; bases outside the gene matches: 4. Germline V gives CDR1 SGDLS, CDR2 YYNGEE. The CDR3 coding sequence is TGTGCCAGCAGCGTAGGGCTAGCGGAAACAGATACGCAGTATTTT. Its protein is CASSVGLAETDTQYF.

The chain links TRBV4-3 to TRBJ2-1; a possible D gene is TRBD2 (6 bases). CDR1 is LGHNA and CDR2 is YSLEER in the germline V gene. The V end was cut by 4 bases, the J end by 7 bases, with 17 bases between. This CDR3 is 15 amino acids long. CDR3 nucleotide sequence: TGCGCCAGCAGCCCCGTCGGGGGAAGGGGAAATGAGCAGTTCTTC. Encoded protein: CASSPVGGRGNEQFF.

This chain joins TRBV7-9 and TRBJ2-7; D possibly corresponds to TRBD1 (5 bases). The V gene's germline CDR1 is SEHNR and CDR2 FQNEAQ (reference sequence). Trimming shortened V by 7 bases and J by 6 bases, and 10 bases separated the two germline ends. This CDR3 has 11 amino acids. The CDR3 DNA reads TGTGCCAGCACCCTAAGGGGCGAGCAGTACTTC. As protein: CASTLRGEQYF. Drawing the rest from reference TRBV7-9 and TRBJ2-7, the complete variable domain is DTGVSQNPRHKITKRGQNVTFRCDPISEHNRLYWYRQTLGQGPEFLTYFQNEAQLEKSRLLSDRFSAERPKGSFSTLEIQRTEQGDSAMYLCASTLRGEQYFGPGTRLTVT.

This clone has more than one count but fewer than ten. The chain is built from TRBV7-2 and TRBJ2-3; D not certain. The length of the CDR3 is 15 residues. The V and J ends lost 5 bases and 0 bases respectively, with 12 bases between them. The germline V gene encodes CDR1 SGHTA and CDR2 FQGNSA. CDR3 in amino acids: CASSRQWSSTDTQYF. The CDR3 nucleotides read TGTGCCAGCAGCCGCCAGTGGTCTAGCACAGATACGCAGTATTTT.

This chain uses TRBV6-5 with TRBJ1-2; D may be TRBD1 (5 bases). Trimming cost V 6 bases and J 4 bases, with 18 bases left between them. In germline, CDR1 is MNHEY, CDR2 SVGAGI. The CDR3 covers 15 residues. For the CDR3, the DNA is TGTGCCAGCAGCTCCTCTGGGACCGCTTCCTATGGCTACACCTTC. It encodes CASSSSGTASYGYTF.